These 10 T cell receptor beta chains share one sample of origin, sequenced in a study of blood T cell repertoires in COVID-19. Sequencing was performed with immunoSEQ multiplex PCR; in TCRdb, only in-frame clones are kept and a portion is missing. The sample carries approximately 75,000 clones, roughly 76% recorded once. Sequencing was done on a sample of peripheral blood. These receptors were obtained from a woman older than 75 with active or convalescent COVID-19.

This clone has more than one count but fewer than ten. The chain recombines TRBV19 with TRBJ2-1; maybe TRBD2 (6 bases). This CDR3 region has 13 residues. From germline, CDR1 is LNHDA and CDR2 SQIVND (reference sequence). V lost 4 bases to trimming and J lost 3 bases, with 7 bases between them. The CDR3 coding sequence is TGTGCCAGTAGTAGGGACTTCTACAATGAGCAGTTCTTC. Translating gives CASSRDFYNEQFF.

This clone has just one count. CDR3 nucleotide sequence: TGTGCCAGCAAAGCCGGGACAGCCAACACCGGGGAGCTGTTTTTT. As protein: CASKAGTANTGELFF. The V gene is TRBV2, the J gene TRBJ2-2, with TRBD1 identical over 7 bases. V lost 7 bases and J lost 2; bases outside the gene matches: 7. Germline CDR1 SNHLY, CDR2 FYNNEI. The CDR3 runs to 15 residues.

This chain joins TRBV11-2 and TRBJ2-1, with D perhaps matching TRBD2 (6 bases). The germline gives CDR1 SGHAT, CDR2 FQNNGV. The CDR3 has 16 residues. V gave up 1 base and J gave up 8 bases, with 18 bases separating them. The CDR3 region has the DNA TGTGCCAGCAGCTTAGTTGCGTTCCGAGGGGAGGATGAGCAGTTCTTC. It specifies CASSLVAFRGEDEQFF.

The CDR3 here is CASKAGTDNSPLHF. CDR3 DNA: TGTGCCAGTAAGGCGGGGACAGATAATTCACCCCTCCACTTT. The genes are TRBV19 and TRBJ1-6; 7 nucleotides match TRBD1. Germline trimming cut 7 bases from V and 5 bases from J; bases unmatched to any gene: 5. This CDR3 spans 14 amino acids. The germline V gene encodes CDR1 LNHDA and CDR2 SQIVND (reference sequence).

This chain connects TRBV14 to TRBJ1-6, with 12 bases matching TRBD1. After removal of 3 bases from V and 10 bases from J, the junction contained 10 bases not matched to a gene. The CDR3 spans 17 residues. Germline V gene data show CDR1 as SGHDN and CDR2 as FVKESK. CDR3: CASSHVGTGGWWSPLHF. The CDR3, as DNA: TGTGCCAGCAGCCATGTCGGGACAGGGGGCTGGTGGTCACCCCTCCACTTT.

CDR3 DNA: TGCGCCAGCAGCCAAGAGTCTTCCGCAACTAATGAAAAACTGTTTTTT. Its protein product is CASSQESSATNEKLFF. The chain combines TRBV4-1 with TRBJ1-4; D unclear. V gave up 0 bases and J gave up 0 bases, with 8 bases separating them. Germline CDR1 is MGHRA and CDR2 is YSYEKL. This CDR3 is 16 amino acids long.

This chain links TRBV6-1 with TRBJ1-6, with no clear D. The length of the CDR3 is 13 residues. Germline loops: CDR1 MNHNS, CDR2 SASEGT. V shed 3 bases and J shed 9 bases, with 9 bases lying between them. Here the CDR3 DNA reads TGTGCCAGCAGTGACGCTCCGAGTTCACCCCTCCACTTT. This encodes CASSDAPSSPLHF.

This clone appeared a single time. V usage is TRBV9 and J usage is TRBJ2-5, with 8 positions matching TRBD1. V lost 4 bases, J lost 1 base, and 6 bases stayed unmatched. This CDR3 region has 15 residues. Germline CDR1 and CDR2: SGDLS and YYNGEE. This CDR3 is CASSKRQGIQETQYF. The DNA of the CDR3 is TGTGCCAGCAGCAAACGACAGGGGATCCAAGAGACCCAGTACTTC. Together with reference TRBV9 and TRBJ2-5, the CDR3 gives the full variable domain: DSGVTQTPKHLITATGQRVTLRCSPRSGDLSVYWYQQSLDQGLQFLIQYYNGEERAKGNILERFSAQQFPDLHSELNLSSLELGDSALYFCASSKRQGIQETQYFGPGTRLLVL.

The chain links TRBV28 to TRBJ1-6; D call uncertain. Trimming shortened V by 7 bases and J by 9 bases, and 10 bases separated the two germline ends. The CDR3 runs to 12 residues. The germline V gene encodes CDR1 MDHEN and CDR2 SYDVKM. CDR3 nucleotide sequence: TGTGCCAGCACTTCCGGTGGTTCACCCCTCCACTTT. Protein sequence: CASTSGGSPLHF.

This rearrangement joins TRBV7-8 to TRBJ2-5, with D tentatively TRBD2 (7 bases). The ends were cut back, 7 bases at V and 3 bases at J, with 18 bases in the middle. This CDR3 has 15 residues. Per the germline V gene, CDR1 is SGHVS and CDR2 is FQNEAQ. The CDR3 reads CASTLGGGQKETQYF. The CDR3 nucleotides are TGTGCCAGCACCTTGGGCGGGGGCCAAAAAGAGACCCAGTACTTC. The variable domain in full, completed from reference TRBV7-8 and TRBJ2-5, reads GAGVSQSPRYKVAKRGQDVALRCDPISGHVSLFWYQQALGQGPEFLTYFQNEAQLDKSGLPSDRFFAERPEGSVSTLKIQRTQQEDSAVYLCASTLGGGQKETQYFGPGTRLLVL.